The present T cell receptor (beta chain) was sequenced within a study of CD8+CD57+ T cells in acquired aplastic anemia. Across the study: Each DNA sample taken from sorted CD4+ and CD8+ cells came to about 3.4 ug on average. Study-wide points: The study identified twenty-nine CD8+ CDR3 sequences shared by patients and controls.

Concerning this clonotype: Its target is not known.

Researchers used genomic DNA as the template to profile TCR beta VDJ and CDR3. Using its own MiXCR run on the reads, TCRdb lists one record per CDR3 protein. The repertoire consists of about 210,000 distinct CDR3 sequences, with 30% to 40% occurring once and the leading ten covering more than 0.95%. V lost 0 bases to trimming and J lost 3 bases, with 8 bases between them. Per germline, CDR1 KGHSH and CDR2 LQKENI. The CDR3 covers 14 residues. The TCR sequence derives from a human donor in good health, serving as a control. The sample consisted of sorted CD4+, CD8+, or CD8+CD57+ T cells (not recorded which) from PBMCs. This chain connects TRBV18 to TRBJ1-1; D remains ambiguous. This CDR3 is CASSPPAHYTEAFF. In DNA, the CDR3 is TGTGCCAGCTCACCACCAGCCCACTACACTGAAGCTTTCTTT.